This T cell receptor beta chain was sequenced in a study of T-cell memory formation after mild COVID-19. General observations from the study: Researchers could not confirm that second-wave clones peaking on day 37 targeted SARS-CoV-2. Shrinking CD4+ clones resided mostly in CM and EM, and CD8+ ones in EMRA.

Concerning this clonotype: Its antigen is still unknown.

This CDR3 region has 13 residues. The V gene lost 2 bases and the J gene lost 6 bases, with 9 bases spanning the gap. CDR1 and CDR2 (germline): MNHEY, SVGEGT. TCR alpha and TCR beta cDNA libraries carrying sample barcodes and UMIs came from 5'RACE with constant-segment primers. In TCRdb, the 5' RACE reads were re-called with MiXCR into one record per CDR3 protein. The profile covers 350,000 or so distinct CDR3 sequences, with 20% to 25% appearing a single time and 21% taken by the ten largest. The chain is built from TRBV6-2 or TRBV6-3 and TRBJ2-3; no definite D call. The source of this sequence is a man aged 18 to 30 who had mild COVID-19 (a few samples of this study predate the infection). Cell type and time point are not known. Sequenced input: PBMCs or a T cell subset sorted from them (not recorded which). For the CDR3, the DNA is TGTGCCAGCAGTTACAAGGACCTCGATACGCAGTATTTT. It encodes CASSYKDLDTQYF.